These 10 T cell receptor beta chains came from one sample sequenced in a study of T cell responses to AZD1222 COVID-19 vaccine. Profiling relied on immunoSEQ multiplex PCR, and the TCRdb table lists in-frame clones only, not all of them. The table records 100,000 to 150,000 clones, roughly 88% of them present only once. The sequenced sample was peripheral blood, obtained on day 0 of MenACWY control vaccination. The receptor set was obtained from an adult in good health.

CDR3 loop: CSASRVAGGQSYEQYF. In DNA, the CDR3 is TGCAGTGCTAGTAGAGTAGCGGGAGGCCAATCCTACGAGCAGTACTTC. J is TRBJ2-7 and V is TRBV20-1, with 10 bases lining up with TRBD2. CDR1 is DFQATT, CDR2 SNEGSKA, per germline (reference sequence). This CDR3 has 16 residues. After removal of 3 bases from V and 1 base from J, the junction contained 9 bases not matched to a gene.

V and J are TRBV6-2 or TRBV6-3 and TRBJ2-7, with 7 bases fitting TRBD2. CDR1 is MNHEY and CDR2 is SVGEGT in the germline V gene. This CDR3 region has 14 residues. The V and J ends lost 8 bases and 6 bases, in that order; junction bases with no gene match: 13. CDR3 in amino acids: CASRSTGGSFEQYF. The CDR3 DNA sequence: TGTGCCAGCCGTTCGACGGGAGGATCGTTCGAGCAGTACTTC.

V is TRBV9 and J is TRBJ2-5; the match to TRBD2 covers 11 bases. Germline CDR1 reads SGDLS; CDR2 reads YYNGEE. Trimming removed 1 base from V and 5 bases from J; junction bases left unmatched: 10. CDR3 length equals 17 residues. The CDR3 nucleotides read TGTGCCAGCAGCGTATTGGGCCTAGCGGGAGGACGGGAGACCCAGTACTTC. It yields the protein CASSVLGLAGGRETQYF.

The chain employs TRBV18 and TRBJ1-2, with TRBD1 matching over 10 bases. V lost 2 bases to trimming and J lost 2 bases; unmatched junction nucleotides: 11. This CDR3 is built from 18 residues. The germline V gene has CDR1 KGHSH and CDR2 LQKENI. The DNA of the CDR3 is TGTGCCAGCTCACCAGTCGGGACAGGGGTCACGGTGAACTATGGCTACACCTTC. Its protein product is CASSPVGTGVTVNYGYTF.

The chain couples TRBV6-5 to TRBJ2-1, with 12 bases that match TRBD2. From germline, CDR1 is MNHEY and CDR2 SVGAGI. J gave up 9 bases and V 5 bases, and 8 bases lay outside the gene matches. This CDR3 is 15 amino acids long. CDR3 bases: TGTGCCAGCAGTCTCGGACTAGCGGGAAGGGGTGAGCAGTTCTTC. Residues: CASSLGLAGRGEQFF.

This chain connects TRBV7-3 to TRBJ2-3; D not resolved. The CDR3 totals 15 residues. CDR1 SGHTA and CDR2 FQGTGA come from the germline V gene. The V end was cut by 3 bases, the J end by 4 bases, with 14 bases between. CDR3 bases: TGTGCCAGCAGCTTTAGTGGTAGCATCTCAGATACGCAGTATTTT. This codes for CASSFSGSISDTQYF.

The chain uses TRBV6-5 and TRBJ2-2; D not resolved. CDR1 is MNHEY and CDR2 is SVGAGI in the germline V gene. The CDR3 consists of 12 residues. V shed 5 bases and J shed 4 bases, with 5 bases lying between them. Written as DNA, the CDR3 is TGTGCCAGCAGTCTGAGCACCGGGGAGCTGTTTTTT. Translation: CASSLSTGELFF.

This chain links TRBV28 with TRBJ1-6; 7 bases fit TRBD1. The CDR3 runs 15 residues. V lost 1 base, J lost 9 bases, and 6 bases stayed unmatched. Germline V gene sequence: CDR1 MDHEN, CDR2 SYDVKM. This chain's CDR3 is CASSLSGTVFSPLHF. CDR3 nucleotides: TGTGCCAGCAGTTTATCCGGGACAGTCTTTTCACCCCTCCACTTT.

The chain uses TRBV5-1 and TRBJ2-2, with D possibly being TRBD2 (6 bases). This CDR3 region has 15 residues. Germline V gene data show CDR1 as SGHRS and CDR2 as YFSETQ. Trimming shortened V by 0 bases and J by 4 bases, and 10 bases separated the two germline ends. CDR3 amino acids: CASSLEGLSTGELFF. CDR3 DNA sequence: TGCGCCAGCAGCTTGGAGGGACTCAGCACCGGGGAGCTGTTTTTT.

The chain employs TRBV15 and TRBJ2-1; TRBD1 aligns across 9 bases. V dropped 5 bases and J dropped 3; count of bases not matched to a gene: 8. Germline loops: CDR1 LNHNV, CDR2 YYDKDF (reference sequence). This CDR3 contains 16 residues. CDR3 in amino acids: CATSGDEGQGYNEQFF. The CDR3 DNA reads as TGTGCCACCAGCGGGGATGAGGGACAGGGCTACAATGAGCAGTTCTTC.